The clone carrying this TCR beta chain was observed a single time. Its antigen remains unidentified. These data originate in a study of CD8+ T cells in alopecia areata. RNA was isolated and reverse transcribed to cDNA, the sequencing template. Produced via immunoSEQ multiplex PCR; TCRdb's table is partial and in-frame only. Of 200,000 to 250,000 clones listed, more than 45% were seen once; the top ten hold roughly 1.5%. Study results and caveats: Clonality exceeded that of normal scalp in lesional scalp, most notably in alopecia totalis/universalis. Normal skin's resident alphabeta T cells are also sequenced in scalp samples.

The treatment: oral pan-JAK inhibitor, 5-10 mg twice daily. Sorting separated CD4+ and CD8+ T cells out of PBMCs. This CDR3 has 15 amino acids. V was clipped by 10 bases and J by 4 bases, with 19 bases between them. From germline, CDR1 is MNHNY and CDR2 SVGAGI (reference sequence). V is TRBV6-6 and J is TRBJ2-2, with D hard to call. The TCR was taken from a human donor with alopecia areata. This material consisted of CD4+ T cells sorted from blood, taken at week 4, from a patient treated with tofacitinib. DNA for the CDR3: TGTGCCACCTTCCCATCGACAAGTCCCACCGGGGAGCTGTTTTTT. It encodes CATFPSTSPTGELFF.